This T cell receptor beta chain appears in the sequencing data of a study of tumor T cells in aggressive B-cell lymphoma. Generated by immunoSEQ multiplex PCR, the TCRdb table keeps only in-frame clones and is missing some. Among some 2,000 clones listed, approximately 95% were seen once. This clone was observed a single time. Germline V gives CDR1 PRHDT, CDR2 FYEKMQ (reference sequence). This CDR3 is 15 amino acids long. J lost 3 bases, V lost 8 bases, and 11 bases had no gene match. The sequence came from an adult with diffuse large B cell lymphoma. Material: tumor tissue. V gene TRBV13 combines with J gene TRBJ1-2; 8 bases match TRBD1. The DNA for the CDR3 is TGTGCCAGCCGACCCGAAGACAGGGGATACTATGGCTACACCTTC. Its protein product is CASRPEDRGYYGYTF.